These T cell receptor beta chains were read from a single sample in a study of OX40 agonist ivuxolimab in advanced cancers. Repertoires were generated with immunoSEQ multiplex PCR, while TCRdb's copy carries only in-frame clones and drops some. The profile covers around 80,000 clones, with 65% to 90% appearing a single time and roughly 3.1% taken by the ten largest. Material: CD4+ or CD8+ T cells sorted from blood, obtained in a trial of the OX40 agonist ivuxolimab. These receptors all stem from an adult with an advanced solid tumor such as melanoma, head and neck, liver or kidney cancer. Each CDR3 is given with its conserved first and last residue. D genes are given only for firm matches. Expanded clones are given a class, and other clones once, few, many or no size at all.

TRBJ2-5 NA 15 TRBV5-5 TRBD2 TGTGCCAGCAGCTTGGGTACGCGGGGAGGGGAGACCCAGTACTTC CASSLGTRGGETQYF
TRBJ2-7 NA 13 TRBV9 NA TGTGCCAGCAGCGTAGCGGGGGACTACGAGCAGTACTTC CASSVAGDYEQYF
TRBJ1-5 few 15 TRBV12-5 NA TGTGCTAGTGGTTTGGTAAATCCCCAGGGAGTGGCCCAGCATTTT CASGLVNPQGVAQHF
TRBJ1-1 NA 16 TRBV18 NA TGTGCCAGCTCTCCTATGGGGGGCGAATTGAACACTGAAGCTTTCTTT CASSPMGGELNTEAFF
TRBJ1-1 NA 16 TRBV4-2 TRBD1 TGTGCCAGCAACCGGCGGGACAGCGAAATGAACACTGAAGCTTTCTTT CASNRRDSEMNTEAFF
TRBJ1-3 once 16 TRBV29-1 NA TGCAGCGTTTCTGTGGGGACGTACGCCTCTGGAAACACCATATATTTT CSVSVGTYASGNTIYF
TRBJ1-1 NA 15 TRBV5-6 NA TGTGCCAGCAGCTTGACAGGGAACATGAACACTGAAGCTTTCTTT CASSLTGNMNTEAFF
TRBJ1-1 NA 11 TRBV5-1 NA TGCGCCAGCAGCTGGAACACTGAAGCTTTCTTT CASSWNTEAFF
TRBJ2-7 NA 15 TRBV18 TRBD2 TGTGCCAGCTCACCTTTCCGCGGGAGCTCCTACGAGCAGTACTTC CASSPFRGSSYEQYF
TRBJ2-5 NA 11 TRBV11-3 NA TGTGCCAGCAGCTTCCGGGAGACCCAGTACTTC CASSFRETQYF
TRBJ1-5 once 15 TRBV6-1 NA TGTGCCAGCAGTGAGTGGTCGGGGGCCGCACAGCCCCAGCATTTT CASSEWSGAAQPQHF
TRBJ1-2 NA 14 TRBV7-2 NA TGTGCCAGCAGCTCGGCCCAGGGCGACTATGGCTACACCTTC CASSSAQGDYGYTF
TRBJ1-1 NA 15 TRBV11-3 NA TGTGCCAGCAGCTTAGAGGTAGGGGGGCACACTGAAGCTTTCTTT CASSLEVGGHTEAFF
TRBJ2-7 NA 13 TRBV19 NA TGTGCCAGATTGGACCCCGGCGCCTACGAGCAGTACTTC CARLDPGAYEQYF
TRBJ2-1 NA 16 TRBV5-4 TRBD2 TGTGCCAGCAGCTTAATGGCGGGGGGTTCCTACAATGAGCAGTTCTTC CASSLMAGGSYNEQFF
TRBJ2-7 few 8 TRBV12-5 NA TGTGCTAGTGGACAGCAGTACTTC CASGQQYF
TRBJ2-1 NA 15 TRBV7-2 NA TGTGCCAGCAGCCGCCGGCAGGGGGGGTACAATGAGCAGTTCTTC CASSRRQGGYNEQFF
TRBJ1-2 NA 11 TRBV29-1 NA TGCAGCGCCCGACAGGTCTATGGCTACACCTTC CSARQVYGYTF
TRBJ1-1 NA 13 TRBV6-6 NA TGTGCCAGCAGTTATAGGGGAGCCACTGAAGCTTTCTTT CASSYRGATEAFF
TRBJ2-5 once 15 TRBV5-6 NA TGTGCCAGCAGCTTAAACTCGAAAGGACAAGAGACCCAGTACTTC CASSLNSKGQETQYF
TRBJ1-1 once 13 TRBV5-1 NA TGCGCCAGCAGTGGGCAGGGATTTTCTGAAGCTTTCTTT CASSGQGFSEAFF
TRBJ2-3 once 14 TRBV10-3 TRBD2 TGTGCCATTTCTAGCGGGTCTATAACAGATACGCAGTATTTT CAISSGSITDTQYF
TRBJ2-1 NA 14 TRBV10-1 NA TGCGCCAGCAGGATGACCGGGGTATACAATGAGCAGTTCTTC CASRMTGVYNEQFF
TRBJ1-4 once 14 TRBV6-6 NA TGTGCCAGCAGTTACTCGGGCAGGGCTGAAAAACTGTTTTTT CASSYSGRAEKLFF
TRBJ1-5 NA 15 TRBV30 TRBD1 TGTGCCTGGAGTCGACAGGGCGCCCGTAATCAGCCCCAGCATTTT CAWSRQGARNQPQHF